Presented here are 25 T cell receptor beta chains from one specimen sequenced in a study of Graves' ophthalmopathy and Graves' hyperthyroidism. TCR beta CDR3 regions were amplified from RNA transcripts. Investigators did first-round RT-PCR with HTBI primers, then second-round multiplex PCR. TCRdb used MiXCR to reprocess the multiplex PCR reads, holding one entry per CDR3 protein. The sample holds over 150,000 distinct CDR3 sequences, around two fifths seen once. The specimen sequenced was peripheral blood. These receptors were obtained from a middle-aged woman with Graves' ophthalmopathy.

The V gene is TRBV20-1, the J gene TRBJ1-1; tentative D call: TRBD1 (5 bases). CDR3 length: 16 amino acids. The ends were cut back, 0 bases at V and 0 bases at J, with 14 bases in the middle. Germline V gene data show CDR1 as DFQATT and CDR2 as SNEGSKA (reference sequence). The CDR3 DNA is TGCAGTGCTAGAGACTTCGGACAAAGCATGAACACTGAAGCTTTCTTT. Amino acids: CSARDFGQSMNTEAFF.

This clonotype was detected ten times or more. The chain joins TRBV11-2 to TRBJ2-5; D may be TRBD2 (5 bases). Trimming pared 5 bases from V and 5 bases from J, leaving 15 bases between. The CDR3 runs to 14 residues. CDR1 SGHAT and CDR2 FQNNGV come from the germline V gene. CDR3 sequence: CASSRPGIEETQYF. CDR3 bases: TGTGCCAGCAGCCGTCCGGGGATTGAGGAGACCCAGTACTTC.

This clonotype was picked up many times. The chain is built from TRBV15 and TRBJ2-7; 10 bases agree with TRBD2. The CDR3 sequence is 15 residues long. Trimming cost V 3 bases and J 6 bases; bases outside gene matches: 8. CDR1 LNHNV and CDR2 YYDKDF come from the germline V gene (reference sequence). The CDR3, as DNA: TGTGCCACCAGCAGCGGTCTAGCGGGAGCTTTCGAGCAGTACTTC. This gives the protein CATSSGLAGAFEQYF.

This clonotype was detected a few times. The chain is built from TRBV28 and TRBJ2-7, with D perhaps TRBD2 (6 bases). Trimming removed 6 bases at V and 5 bases at J, with 20 bases between. The CDR3 runs to 15 residues. Looked up from germline, CDR1 is MDHEN and CDR2 is SYDVKM. As DNA, the CDR3 is TGTGCCAGCAGCTTGGATATACTAGCCCACCACGAGCAGTACTTC. Translated, it gives CASSLDILAHHEQYF.

The gene calls are TRBV6-1 and TRBJ1-1; TRBD1 is a possible D gene (6 bases). CDR3 length: 14 residues. V gave up 2 bases and J gave up 3 bases, with 10 bases separating them. Germline V gene lookup returns CDR1 MNHNS and CDR2 SASEGT. CDR3 DNA: TGTGCCAGCAGTGAACCACAGGGTTACACTGAAGCTTTCTTT. Amino acids: CASSEPQGYTEAFF.

This clonotype was recorded many times. A read error may explain this, as a much larger clone is one base away. V usage is TRBV6-5 and J usage is TRBJ1-5; D possibly corresponds to TRBD1 (5 bases). The CDR3 is made up of 13 amino acids. CDR1 MNHEY and CDR2 SVGAGI come from the germline V gene. The V end lost 8 bases, the J end lost 9 bases, and 17 bases lay between the germline ends. CDR3 residues: CASVISGQGPQHF. The CDR3 DNA reads TGTGCCAGCGTTATCTCAGGTCAGGGGCCCCAGCATTTT.

This clonotype was seen only a few times. This sequence joins TRBV18 and TRBJ1-5; unclear D gene. Germline V gives CDR1 KGHSH, CDR2 LQKENI. The CDR3 contains 13 residues. V lost 5 bases and J 6 bases, leaving 11 bases between the germline ends. In DNA form, the CDR3 reads TGTGCCAGCTCAGCTGGGGTAGCTCAGCCCCAGCATTTT. It translates to CASSAGVAQPQHF.

This clonotype has just a few counts. The V call is TRBV6-1, the J call TRBJ2-7; 9 bases are shared with TRBD1. This CDR3 is built from 13 residues. V lost 6 bases and J lost 6; bases outside the gene matches: 6. Germline assignment: CDR1 MNHNS and CDR2 SASEGT. The CDR3 spells CASSHRTGVEQYF. CDR3 bases: TGTGCCAGCAGCCACAGGACAGGGGTCGAGCAGTACTTC.

V gene TRBV7-8 combines with J gene TRBJ2-5; tentatively, D is TRBD1 (5 bases). The V gene's germline CDR1 is SGHVS and CDR2 FQNEAQ. The CDR3 has 17 residues. Between the trimmed V and J ends, which lost 5 bases and 5 bases, there was a span of 24 bases. In DNA form, the CDR3 reads TGTGCCAGCAGCCCTTTCGAGACAGCCCCAGAGATGGAGACCCAGTACTTC. Its protein product is CASSPFETAPEMETQYF. The full variable domain, its missing parts supplied by reference TRBV7-8 and TRBJ2-5, is GAGVSQSPRYKVAKRGQDVALRCDPISGHVSLFWYQQALGQGPEFLTYFQNEAQLDKSGLPSDRFFAERPEGSVSTLKIQRTQQEDSAVYLCASSPFETAPEMETQYFGPGTRLLVL.

This clonotype was recorded at least ten times. The chain links TRBV6-1 to TRBJ1-1, with D uncertain. The CDR3 extends over 12 amino acids. Germline V gene sequence: CDR1 MNHNS, CDR2 SASEGT. Trimming cost V 6 bases and J 1 base, with 6 bases left between them. This CDR3 reads CASSESNTEAFF. In nucleotides, the CDR3 is TGTGCCAGCAGCGAATCGAACACTGAAGCTTTCTTT.

This clonotype was seen repeatedly, ten times or more. The chain recombines TRBV10-3 with TRBJ1-3; maybe TRBD1 (6 bases). This CDR3 comprises 14 residues. CDR1 is ENHRY and CDR2 is SYGVKD in the germline V gene. V lost 3 bases and J 3 bases, leaving 9 bases between the germline ends. This CDR3 is CAISEQGFGNTIYF. The CDR3 coding sequence is TGTGCCATCAGTGAACAGGGATTTGGAAACACCATATATTTT.

V gene TRBV11-2 combines with J gene TRBJ2-7; D is tentatively TRBD1 or TRBD2 (5 bases each). Germline V gene sequence: CDR1 SGHAT, CDR2 FQNNGV. V dropped 0 bases and J dropped 2 bases, with 17 bases sitting between them. This CDR3 is 17 amino acids long. The CDR3 loop is CASSLDPGWDGAYEQYF. CDR3 coding DNA: TGTGCCAGCAGCTTAGACCCAGGGTGGGACGGTGCCTACGAGCAGTACTTC.

The chain has TRBV12-3 or TRBV12-4 and TRBJ1-5; D ambiguous. The CDR3 is 14 amino acids. V lost 2 bases to trimming and J lost 7 bases, with 12 bases between them. The CDR3 bases are TGTGCCAGCAGTTTAAAGCAGTACGGACAGCCCCAGCATTTT. Protein product: CASSLKQYGQPQHF.

This clonotype was picked up one time. CDR3 sequence: CSARPRRGRGDTEAFF. The DNA of the CDR3 is TGCAGTGCTAGACCTAGACGGGGTCGTGGAGACACTGAAGCTTTCTTT. This chain links TRBV20-1 with TRBJ1-1, with no clear D. Looked up from germline, CDR1 is DFQATT and CDR2 is SNEGSKA (reference sequence). This CDR3 is 16 amino acids long. V was clipped by 2 bases and J by 3 bases, with 19 bases between them.

This clonotype was picked up a small number of times. The rearrangement joins TRBV6-1 to TRBJ1-6; 8 bases line up with TRBD1. The CDR3 spans 15 residues. Unmatched junction bases numbered 8, after V lost 7 bases and J lost 6 bases. CDR1 MNHNS and CDR2 SASEGT come from the germline V gene. CDR3 DNA: TGTGCCAGCACCGAGGTCAGGGGGCCTAATTCACCCCTCCACTTT. Translated, it gives CASTEVRGPNSPLHF.

The genes are TRBV29-1 and TRBJ2-5, with TRBD1 as a possible D gene (6 bases). CDR3 length: 14 amino acids. V was trimmed by 6 bases and J by 2 bases, leaving 16 bases between them. Germline V gene sequence: CDR1 SQVTM, CDR2 ANQGSEA. In DNA form, the CDR3 reads TGCAGCGTCCTCGGGACACCTTATCAAGAGACCCAGTACTTC. This gives the protein CSVLGTPYQETQYF. The whole variable domain, remainder taken from reference TRBV29-1 and TRBJ2-5, is SAVISQKPSRDICQRGTSLTIQCQVDSQVTMMFWYRQQPGQSLTLIATANQGSEATYESGFVIDKFPISRPNLTFSTLTVSNMSPEDSSIYLCSVLGTPYQETQYFGPGTRLLVL.

V is TRBV18 and J is TRBJ1-1; unclear D gene. The ends were cut back, 2 bases at V and 3 bases at J, with 16 bases in the middle. Germline loops: CDR1 KGHSH, CDR2 LQKENI. The CDR3 totals 16 residues. CDR3 in amino acids: CASSPDRGFWDTEAFF. The CDR3 coding sequence is TGTGCCAGCTCACCAGACCGGGGTTTCTGGGACACTGAAGCTTTCTTT. Using reference TRBV18 and TRBJ1-1 for the parts outside the CDR3, the full variable domain is NAGVMQNPRHLVRRRGQEARLRCSPMKGHSHVYWYRQLPEEGLKFMVYLQKENIIDESGMPKERFSAEFPKEGPSILRIQQVVRGDSAAYFCASSPDRGFWDTEAFFGQGTRLTVV.

The gene calls are TRBV28 and TRBJ1-5; no reliable D call. Germline values: CDR1 MDHEN, CDR2 SYDVKM. V lost 4 bases, J lost 7 bases, and 8 bases lay in between. The CDR3 extends over 12 amino acids. The CDR3 DNA reads as TGTGCCAGCAGTTACCCCGGACAGCCCCAGCATTTT. Amino acid sequence: CASSYPGQPQHF.

At least ten counts were recorded for this clonotype. CDR3 sequence reads: CASSIQGQGDTEAFF. CDR3 DNA sequence: TGTGCCAGCAGCATACAAGGACAGGGGGACACTGAAGCTTTCTTT. The V gene is TRBV9, the J gene TRBJ1-1; 10 nucleotides align to TRBD1. This CDR3 has 15 amino acids. With V trimmed by 4 bases and J by 3 bases, 6 bases remained unmatched. Germline V CDR1 and CDR2: SGDLS, YYNGEE.

In this sample, this clonotype turned up once. The chain employs TRBV6-1 and TRBJ2-7, with D perhaps TRBD2 (6 bases). In germline, CDR1 is MNHNS, CDR2 SASEGT. The CDR3 is 14 residues long. Between the trimmed V and J ends, which lost 5 bases and 5 bases, there was a span of 16 bases. This CDR3 reads CASSHSGSRNEQYF. The CDR3 region has the DNA TGTGCCAGCAGTCATTCCGGGAGTAGGAACGAGCAGTACTTC.

This chain connects TRBV6-1 to TRBJ2-7; 8 nucleotides agree with TRBD2. Losses at the gene ends were 5 bases for V and 0 bases for J; bases not matched to a gene: 6. Germline values: CDR1 MNHNS, CDR2 SASEGT. CDR3 length equals 15 residues. The CDR3 sequence is CASSPLSGNSYEQYF. CDR3 in DNA: TGTGCCAGCAGTCCCCTTAGCGGGAACTCCTACGAGCAGTACTTC.

The J gene is TRBJ2-6, the V gene TRBV7-8, with no clear D. The CDR3 has 16 amino acids. Looked up from germline, CDR1 is SGHVS and CDR2 is FQNEAQ. Deletions cut 4 bases from V and 2 bases from J, with 12 bases between. The CDR3 reads CASSSQRDPGANVLTF. As DNA, the CDR3 is TGTGCCAGCAGCTCCCAAAGGGATCCTGGGGCCAACGTCCTGACTTTC.

In its sample, this clonotype was seen many times. This chain joins TRBV7-2 and TRBJ1-6, with 10 bases that match TRBD1. The V gene's germline CDR1 is SGHTA and CDR2 FQGNSA. The CDR3 is 15 residues long. The J segment lost 11 bases and the V segment lost 1 base, leaving 5 bases of the junction unmatched. Here the CDR3 reads CASSLGDRGRTPLHF. CDR3 DNA sequence: TGTGCCAGCAGCTTAGGGGACAGGGGAAGGACACCCCTCCACTTT. The whole variable domain, filled in from reference TRBV7-2 and TRBJ1-6, reads GAGVSQSPSNKVTEKGKDVELRCDPISGHTALYWYRQSLGQGLEFLIYFQGNSAPDKSGLPSDRFSAERTGGSVSTLTIQRTQQEDSAVYLCASSLGDRGRTPLHFGNGTRLTVT.

The rearrangement joins TRBV29-1 to TRBJ1-6; TRBD1 matches at 8 bases. The CDR3 is 13 residues long. V dropped 8 bases and J dropped 8; count of bases not matched to a gene: 8. Per germline, CDR1 SQVTM and CDR2 ANQGSEA. CDR3 nucleotide sequence: TGCAGCATTAAACAGGGGGAAGATTCACCCCTCCACTTT. The encoded protein is CSIKQGEDSPLHF.

This clonotype was seen many times. The J gene is TRBJ2-7, the V gene TRBV29-1; 9 bases fit TRBD1. The CDR3 contains 11 residues. The J segment lost 11 bases and the V segment lost 8 bases, leaving 10 bases of the junction unmatched. CDR1 SQVTM and CDR2 ANQGSEA come from the germline V gene. The CDR3 nucleotides are TGCAGCATAGGACAGGGGAGTAGGGAGTACTTC. Translated, it gives CSIGQGSREYF.